This TCR beta chain stems from a study of T-cell reconstitution after alpha-beta-depleted transplantation in children. Study findings and constraints: Surviving recipient T cells and intrathymic progenitors accounted for some patients' high TCRbeta diversity at day 60. After transplant, at about two months, alpha-beta T cells were reportedly derived from several hundred expanded graft clones. T-cell numbers and diversity one year post-transplant derived largely from freshly generated T cells.

A note on this clonotype: The antigen is not known.

Per germline, CDR1 SGHRS and CDR2 YFSETQ. This CDR3 contains 16 residues. Deletions cut 2 bases from V and 11 bases from J, with 24 bases between. Construction of the TCRbeta library involved unique molecular identifiers. MiXCR, run by TCRdb on the PCR reads, gives a single entry per CDR3 protein. Among hundreds of thousands of distinct CDR3 sequences listed, 15% to 20% were seen once. The chain is built from TRBV5-1 and TRBJ2-3; D is possibly TRBD2 (6 bases). Sequencing was performed on PBMCs, mostly from graft donor cells, taken 360 days after TCRalphabeta/CD19-depleted stem cell transplant. The receptor was derived from a boy under two years old who had a stem cell transplant for Wiskott-Aldrich syndrome, so the T cells may come from the graft donor. CDR3 sequence: CASSFKGHGGGLWQYF. For the CDR3, the DNA is TGCGCCAGCAGCTTTAAAGGGCATGGTGGGGGACTGTGGCAGTATTTT. The variable domain in full, with the rest retrieved from reference TRBV5-1 and TRBJ2-3, is KAGVTQTPRYLIKTRGQQVTLSCSPISGHRSVSWYQQTPGQGLQFLFEYFSETQRNKGNFPGRFSGRQFSNSRSEMNVSTLELGDSALYLCASSFKGHGGGLWQYFGPGTRLTVL.